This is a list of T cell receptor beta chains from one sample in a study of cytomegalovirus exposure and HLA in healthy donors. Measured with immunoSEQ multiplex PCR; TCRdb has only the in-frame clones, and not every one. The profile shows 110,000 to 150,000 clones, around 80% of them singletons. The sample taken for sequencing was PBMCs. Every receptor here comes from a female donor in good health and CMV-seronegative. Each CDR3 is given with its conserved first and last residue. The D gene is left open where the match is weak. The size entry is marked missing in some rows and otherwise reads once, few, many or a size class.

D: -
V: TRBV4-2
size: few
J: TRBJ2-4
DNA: TGTGCCAGCACCGCCCTGGGCGGGGAAAACATTCAGTACTTC
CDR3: CASTALGGENIQYF

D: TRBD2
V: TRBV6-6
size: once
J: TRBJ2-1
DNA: TGTGCCGTACAGACTAGCGGGACCAATGAGCAGTTCTTC
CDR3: CAVQTSGTNEQFF

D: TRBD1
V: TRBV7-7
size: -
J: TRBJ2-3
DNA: TGTGCCAGCAGCTTGTCGACAGGGGATACAGATACGCAGTATTTT
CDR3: CASSLSTGDTDTQYF

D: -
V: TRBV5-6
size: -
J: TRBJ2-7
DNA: TGTGCCAGCAGCGCAATGAACAGGGTTCCCTCCTACGAGCAGTACTTC
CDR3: CASSAMNRVPSYEQYF

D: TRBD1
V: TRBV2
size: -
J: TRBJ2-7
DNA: TGTGCCAGCATTTCGGACAGGGGTTACGAGCAGTACTTC
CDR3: CASISDRGYEQYF

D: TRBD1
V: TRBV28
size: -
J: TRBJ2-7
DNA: TGTGCCAGCACCACCGGGACAGGGGCCTACGAGCAGTACTTC
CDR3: CASTTGTGAYEQYF

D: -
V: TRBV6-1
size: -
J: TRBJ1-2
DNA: TGTGCGACGCGGGGTAACTATGGCTACACCTTC
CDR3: CATRGNYGYTF

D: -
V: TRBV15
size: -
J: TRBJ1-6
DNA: TGTGCCACCAGCGAAGGGCGGGGAGGGAATTCACCCCTCCACTTT
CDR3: CATSEGRGGNSPLHF

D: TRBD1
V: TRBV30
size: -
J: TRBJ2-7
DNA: TGTGCCTGGAAGGGACAGTCGACCTACGAGCAGTACTTC
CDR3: CAWKGQSTYEQYF

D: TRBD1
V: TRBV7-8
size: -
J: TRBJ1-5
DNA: TGTGCCAGCAGCTTAGCGAGAGGTGCCGGGACAGGCAATCAGCCCCAGCATTTT
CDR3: CASSLARGAGTGNQPQHF

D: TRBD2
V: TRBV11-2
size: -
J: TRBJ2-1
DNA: TGTGCCAGCAGCTTAGATGCACTAGCGGGCCTAAGCTCCTACAATGAGCAGTTCTTC
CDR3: CASSLDALAGLSSYNEQFF